This is a list of T cell receptor beta chains from one sample in a study of blood T cells in healthy people across ages. TCRdb ran MiXCR on the 5' RACE reads and lists one entry per CDR3 protein. The table shows hundreds of thousands of distinct CDR3 sequences, with less than 45% occurring only once. What was sequenced was blood. These receptors originate from a man older than 75 in good health. Each CDR3 is given without its conserved first and last residue.

J,V,CDR3
TRBJ2-7,TRBV6-6,ASRDGQTYEQY
TRBJ2-7,TRBV28,ASSLYQNEQY
TRBJ2-1,TRBV11-2,AGVGPDNEQF
TRBJ2-3,TRBV20-1,SARDFGGARTDTQY
TRBJ2-7,TRBV28,ASIRDRGTYEQY
TRBJ2-7,TRBV9,ASSVDQGVYEQY
TRBJ1-2,TRBV28,ASNRQGQPWVGYT
TRBJ1-5,TRBV6-2/TRBV6-3,ASSAGWYQPQH
TRBJ1-6,TRBV3-1,ASSQDQGNSPLH
TRBJ2-7,TRBV3-1,ASSHSSSAGAYEQY
TRBJ2-2,TRBV6-6,ASSSQGDSLAGELF
TRBJ1-5,TRBV2,ASSDNSASNQPQH
TRBJ2-3,TRBV7-3,ASSGSSGGASTDTQY
TRBJ2-1,TRBV20-1,SASTRQYEQF
TRBJ2-3,TRBV7-3,AGSLTRSGPDTQY
TRBJ2-7,TRBV11-2,ASSVDSYEQY
TRBJ2-5,TRBV29-1,SVETGGYQETQY
TRBJ2-1,TRBV15,ATSKRGSSYNEQF
TRBJ2-7,TRBV5-1,ASSAGQSYEQY
TRBJ1-1,TRBV28,ASGRGQGIQGEAF
TRBJ2-3,TRBV6-6,ASSQQRGQGTDTQY
TRBJ1-1,TRBV29-1,SVVTGEGMNTEAF